This T cell receptor (beta chain) was captured by sequencing in a study of blood T cell repertoires in COVID-19. Cohorts were assigned according to the clinical history that participants reported. Clones were sequenced by immunoSEQ multiplex PCR, and TCRdb holds only the in-frame ones, with some missing. Altogether roughly 180,000 clones are present, over 70% being singletons, with the ten largest covering roughly 14%. The sequenced material came from PBMCs or T cells enriched from blood (not recorded which). This clonotype originated in a man aged 60-69 years who had been exposed to COVID-19.

CDR3 sequence (DNA): TGTGCCAGTAGTACTAGCACAGATACGCAGTATTTT. As protein: CASSTSTDTQYF. The chain employs TRBV19 and TRBJ2-3; no reliable D call. The CDR3 has 12 amino acids. V gave up 4 bases and J gave up 0 bases, with 2 bases separating them. Germline lookup yields CDR1 LNHDA and CDR2 SQIVND (reference sequence).